These 7 T cell receptor beta chains were sequenced from one sample in a study of T cell responses to AZD1222 COVID-19 vaccine. Assay: immunoSEQ multiplex PCR; the TCRdb copy retains only in-frame clones and omits some. The table includes around 120,000 clones, 85% to 95% detected once. The source material was peripheral blood, sampled on day 0 of AZD1222 vaccination. The receptors were sampled from an adult in good health.

The genes are TRBV6-5 and TRBJ1-1, with D unclear. CDR3 length equals 13 residues. Trimming left V 6 bases short and J 7 bases short, with 15 bases between. The V gene's germline CDR1 is MNHEY and CDR2 SVGAGI. The chain's CDR3 is CASRTRPASEAFF. In DNA form, the CDR3 reads TGTGCCAGCAGAACCCGACCCGCGAGTGAAGCTTTCTTT.

The genes are TRBV19 and TRBJ2-7; D perhaps matches TRBD1 (7 bases). Trimming left V 5 bases short and J 6 bases short, with 14 bases between. From germline, CDR1 is LNHDA and CDR2 SQIVND (reference sequence). This CDR3 has 13 residues. The CDR3 sequence is CASSGGGSGEQYF. The CDR3 DNA follows: TGTGCCAGTAGTGGAGGGGGCAGCGGCGAGCAGTACTTC.

The chain couples TRBV5-4 to TRBJ1-2; D may be TRBD1 (5 bases). The V end lost 10 bases, the J end lost 8 bases, and 21 bases lay between the germline ends. This CDR3 is 13 amino acids long. In germline, CDR1 is SGHNT, CDR2 YYREEE (reference sequence). The chain's CDR3 is CAYRDQNWWGYTF. The CDR3 region has the DNA TGTGCCTATCGGGACCAGAATTGGTGGGGCTACACCTTC.

V is TRBV7-8 and J is TRBJ1-4, with D tentatively TRBD1 (6 bases). Deletions cut 5 bases from V and 6 bases from J, with 13 bases between. Germline CDR1 and CDR2: SGHVS and FQNEAQ. This CDR3 is built from 14 residues. The CDR3 here is CASSRGGLYEKLFF. In DNA, the CDR3 is TGTGCCAGCAGCAGGGGGGGGCTGTATGAAAAACTGTTTTTT.

This chain connects TRBV7-8 to TRBJ2-1; TRBD2 might be the D (6 bases). CDR1 and CDR2 from the germline V gene are SGHVS and FQNEAQ. This CDR3 region has 15 residues. V was cut by 8 bases and J by 7 bases, with 21 bases left in between. CDR3 sequence: CASYPRRDGGNEQFF. In nucleotides, the CDR3 is TGTGCCAGCTACCCTAGGCGGGATGGAGGTAATGAGCAGTTCTTC.

The chain employs TRBV27 and TRBJ1-1; 7 bases agree with TRBD1. V lost 5 bases to trimming and J lost 4 bases; unmatched junction nucleotides: 7. The CDR3 has 14 amino acids. CDR1 is MNHEY, CDR2 SMNVEV, per germline (reference sequence). Written as DNA, the CDR3 is TGTGCCAGCAGTGAGGGACAGTCGGGCACTGAAGCTTTCTTT. Its protein product is CASSEGQSGTEAFF.

This clone was counted a single time. The chain carries TRBV10-3 and TRBJ1-3, with 7 positions matching TRBD1. J was trimmed by 0 bases and V by 7 bases; bases with no gene match: 12. Per the germline V gene, CDR1 is ENHRY and CDR2 is SYGVKD. The CDR3 is 17 residues long. CDR3 bases: TGTGCCATCACGGCCCCAGGGGGAATGAACTCTGGAAACACCATATATTTT. Translating gives CAITAPGGMNSGNTIYF.